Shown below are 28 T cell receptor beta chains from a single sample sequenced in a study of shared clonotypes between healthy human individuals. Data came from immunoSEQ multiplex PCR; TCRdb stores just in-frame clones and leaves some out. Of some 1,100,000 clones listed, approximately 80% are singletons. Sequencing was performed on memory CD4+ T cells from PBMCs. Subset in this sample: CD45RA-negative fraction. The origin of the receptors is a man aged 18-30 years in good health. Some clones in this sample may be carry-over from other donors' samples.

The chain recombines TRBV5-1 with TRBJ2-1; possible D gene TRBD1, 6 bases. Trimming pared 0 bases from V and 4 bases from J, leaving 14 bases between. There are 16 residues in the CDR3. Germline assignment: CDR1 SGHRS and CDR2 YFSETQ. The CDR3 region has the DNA TGCGCCAGCAGCTTGGGGTCAGGGGACACGTACAATGAGCAGTTCTTC. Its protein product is CASSLGSGDTYNEQFF.

The CDR3 region has the DNA TGCGCCAGCAGCTTTGACAGGGGTGGGGATACGCAGTATTTT. Translated: CASSFDRGGDTQYF. This sequence joins TRBV5-1 and TRBJ2-3; 8 bases fit TRBD1. The CDR3 contains 14 residues. The junction had 5 bases not matched to a gene; V was cut back by 2 bases and J by 6 bases. Germline values: CDR1 SGHRS, CDR2 YFSETQ.

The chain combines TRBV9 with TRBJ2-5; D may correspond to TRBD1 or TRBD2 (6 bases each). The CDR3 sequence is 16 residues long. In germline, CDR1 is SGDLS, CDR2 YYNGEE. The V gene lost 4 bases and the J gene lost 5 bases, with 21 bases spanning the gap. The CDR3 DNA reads TGTGCCAGCAGCAGCGGAGGGGGAGCTGTCGTGGAGACCCAGTACTTC. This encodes CASSSGGGAVVETQYF.

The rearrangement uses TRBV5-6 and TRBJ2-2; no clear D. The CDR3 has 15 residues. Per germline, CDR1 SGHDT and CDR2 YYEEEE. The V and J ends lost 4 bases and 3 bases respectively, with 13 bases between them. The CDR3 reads CASSLDGRDTGELFF. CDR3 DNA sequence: TGTGCCAGCAGCCTGGACGGGCGTGACACCGGGGAGCTGTTTTTT.

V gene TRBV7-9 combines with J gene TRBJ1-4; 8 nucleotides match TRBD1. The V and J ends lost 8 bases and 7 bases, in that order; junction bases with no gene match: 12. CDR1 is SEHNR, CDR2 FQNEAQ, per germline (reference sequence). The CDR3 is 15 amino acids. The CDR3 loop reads CASGQGAGVFEKLFF. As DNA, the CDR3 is TGTGCCAGCGGGCAGGGGGCAGGCGTTTTTGAAAAACTGTTTTTT.

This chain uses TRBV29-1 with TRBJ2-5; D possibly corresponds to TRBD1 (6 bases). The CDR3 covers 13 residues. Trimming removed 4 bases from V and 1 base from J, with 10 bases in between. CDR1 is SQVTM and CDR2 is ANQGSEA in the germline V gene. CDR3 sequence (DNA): TGCAGCGTTGCACAGGGTGGCCAAGAGACCCAGTACTTC. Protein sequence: CSVAQGGQETQYF.

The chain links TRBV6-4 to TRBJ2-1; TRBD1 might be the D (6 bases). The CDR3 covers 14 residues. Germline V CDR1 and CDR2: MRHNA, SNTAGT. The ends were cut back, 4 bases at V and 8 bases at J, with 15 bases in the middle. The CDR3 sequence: CASSGQGFGDEQFF. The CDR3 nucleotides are TGTGCCAGCAGTGGTCAGGGGTTCGGGGATGAGCAGTTCTTC.

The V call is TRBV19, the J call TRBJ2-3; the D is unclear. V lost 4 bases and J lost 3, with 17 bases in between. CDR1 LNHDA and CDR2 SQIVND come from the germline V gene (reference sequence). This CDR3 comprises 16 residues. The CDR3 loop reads CASSNWLQVVTDTQYF. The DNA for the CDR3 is TGTGCCAGTAGTAATTGGTTGCAGGTCGTGACAGATACGCAGTATTTT.

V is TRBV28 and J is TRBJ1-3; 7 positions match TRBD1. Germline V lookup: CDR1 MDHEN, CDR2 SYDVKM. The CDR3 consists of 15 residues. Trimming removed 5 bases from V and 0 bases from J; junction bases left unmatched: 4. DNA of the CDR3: TGTGCCAGCAGTGGGGACAGCTACTCTGGAAACACCATATATTTT. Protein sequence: CASSGDSYSGNTIYF.

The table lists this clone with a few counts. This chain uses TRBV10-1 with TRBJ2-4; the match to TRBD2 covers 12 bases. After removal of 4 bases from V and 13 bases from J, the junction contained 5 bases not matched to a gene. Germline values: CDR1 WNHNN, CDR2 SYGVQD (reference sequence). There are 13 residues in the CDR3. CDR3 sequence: CASSVLAGGEQYF. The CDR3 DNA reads TGCGCCAGCAGTGTACTAGCGGGAGGCGAACAGTACTTC.

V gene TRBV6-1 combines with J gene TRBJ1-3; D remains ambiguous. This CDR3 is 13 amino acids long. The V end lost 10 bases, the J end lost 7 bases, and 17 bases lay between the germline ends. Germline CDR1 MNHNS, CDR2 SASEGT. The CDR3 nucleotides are TGTGCCACCGGTGAGGGCAGTGGGAACACCATATATTTT. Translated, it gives CATGEGSGNTIYF.

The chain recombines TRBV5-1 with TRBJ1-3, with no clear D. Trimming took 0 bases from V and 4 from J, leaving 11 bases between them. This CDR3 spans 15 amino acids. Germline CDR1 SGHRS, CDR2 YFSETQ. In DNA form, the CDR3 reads TGCGCCAGCAGCTTGGCCGTGGGTGAAGGAAACACCATATATTTT. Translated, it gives CASSLAVGEGNTIYF.

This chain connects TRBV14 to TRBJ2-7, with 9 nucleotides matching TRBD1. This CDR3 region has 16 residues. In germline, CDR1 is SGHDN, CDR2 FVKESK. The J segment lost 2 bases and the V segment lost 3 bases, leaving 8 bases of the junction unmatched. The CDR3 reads CASSQYRDRATYEQYF. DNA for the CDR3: TGTGCCAGCAGCCAGTACCGGGACAGGGCAACCTACGAGCAGTACTTC.

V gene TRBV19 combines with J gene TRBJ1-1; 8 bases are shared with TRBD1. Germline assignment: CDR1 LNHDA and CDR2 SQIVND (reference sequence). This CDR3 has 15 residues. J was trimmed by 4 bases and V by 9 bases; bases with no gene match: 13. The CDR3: CASRDRMLQGTEAFF. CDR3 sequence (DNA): TGTGCCAGCAGGGACAGGATGTTGCAGGGCACTGAAGCTTTCTTT.

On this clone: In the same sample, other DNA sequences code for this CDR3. The CDR3 loop reads CASSHRDRGYEQYF. The CDR3 nucleotides read TGTGCCAGCTCTCACCGGGACAGGGGTTACGAGCAGTACTTC. The chain has TRBV6-6 and TRBJ2-7; 10 bases map to TRBD1. Per germline, CDR1 MNHNY and CDR2 SVGAGI (reference sequence). V dropped 8 bases and J dropped 4; count of bases not matched to a gene: 8. CDR3 length equals 14 residues.

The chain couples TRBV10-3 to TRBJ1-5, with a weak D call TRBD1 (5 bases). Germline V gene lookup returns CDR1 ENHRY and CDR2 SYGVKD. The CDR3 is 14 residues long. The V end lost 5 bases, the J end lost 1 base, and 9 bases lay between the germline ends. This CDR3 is CAISWDLSNQPQHF. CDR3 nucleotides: TGTGCCATCAGTTGGGACTTAAGCAATCAGCCCCAGCATTTT.

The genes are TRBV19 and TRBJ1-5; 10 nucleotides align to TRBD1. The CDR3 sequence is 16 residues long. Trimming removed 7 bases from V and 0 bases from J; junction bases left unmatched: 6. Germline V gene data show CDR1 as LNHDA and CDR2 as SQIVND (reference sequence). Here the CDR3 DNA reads TGTGCCAGTAAGACAGGGGGCCATTATAGCAATCAGCCCCAGCATTTT. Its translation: CASKTGGHYSNQPQHF.

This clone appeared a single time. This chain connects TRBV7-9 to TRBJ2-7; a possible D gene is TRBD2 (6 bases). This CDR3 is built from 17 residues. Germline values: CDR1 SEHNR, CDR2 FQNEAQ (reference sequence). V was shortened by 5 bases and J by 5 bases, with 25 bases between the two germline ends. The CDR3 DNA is TGTGCCAGCAGCCGCCAACCCCGGAGGGCCGACGATCACGAGCAGTACTTC. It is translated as CASSRQPRRADDHEQYF.

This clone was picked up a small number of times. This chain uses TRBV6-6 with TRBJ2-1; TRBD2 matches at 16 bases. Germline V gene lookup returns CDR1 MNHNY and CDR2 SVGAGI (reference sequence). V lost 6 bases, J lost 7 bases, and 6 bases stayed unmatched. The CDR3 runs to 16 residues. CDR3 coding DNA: TGTGCCAGCAGCACCGGGACTAGCGGGAGGGTGAATGAGCAGTTCTTC. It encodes CASSTGTSGRVNEQFF.

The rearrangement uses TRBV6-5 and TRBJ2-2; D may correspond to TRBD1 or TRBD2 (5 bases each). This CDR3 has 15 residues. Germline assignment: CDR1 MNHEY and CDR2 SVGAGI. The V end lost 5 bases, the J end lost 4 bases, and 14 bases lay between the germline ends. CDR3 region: CASSLWDQSTGELFF. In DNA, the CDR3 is TGTGCCAGCAGTCTCTGGGACCAAAGCACCGGGGAGCTGTTTTTT.

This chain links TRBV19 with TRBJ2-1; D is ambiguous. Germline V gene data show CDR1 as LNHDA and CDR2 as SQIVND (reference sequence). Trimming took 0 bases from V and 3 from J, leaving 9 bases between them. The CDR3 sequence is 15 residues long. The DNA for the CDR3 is TGTGCCAGTAGTATAGATCATGGAGTCTACAATGAGCAGTTCTTC. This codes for CASSIDHGVYNEQFF.

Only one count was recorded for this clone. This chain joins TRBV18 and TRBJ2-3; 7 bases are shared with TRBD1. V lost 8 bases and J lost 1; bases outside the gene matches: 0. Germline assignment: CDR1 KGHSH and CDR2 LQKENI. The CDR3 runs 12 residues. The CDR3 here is CASGQGTDTQYF. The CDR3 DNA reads TGTGCCAGCGGACAGGGCACAGATACGCAGTATTTT.

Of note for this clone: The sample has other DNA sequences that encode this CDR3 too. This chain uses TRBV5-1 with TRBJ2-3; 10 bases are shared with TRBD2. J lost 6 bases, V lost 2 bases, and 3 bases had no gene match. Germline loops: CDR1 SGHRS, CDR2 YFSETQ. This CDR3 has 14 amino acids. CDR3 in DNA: TGCGCCAGCAGCTTAGCGGGAGGGTACGATACGCAGTATTTT. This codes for CASSLAGGYDTQYF.

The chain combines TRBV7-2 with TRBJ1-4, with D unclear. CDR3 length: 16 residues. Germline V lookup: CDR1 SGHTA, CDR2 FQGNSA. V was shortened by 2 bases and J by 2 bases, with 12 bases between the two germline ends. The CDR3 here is CASSLSGLGTNEKLFF. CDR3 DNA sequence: TGTGCCAGCAGCTTATCGGGGTTGGGGACTAATGAAAAACTGTTTTTT.

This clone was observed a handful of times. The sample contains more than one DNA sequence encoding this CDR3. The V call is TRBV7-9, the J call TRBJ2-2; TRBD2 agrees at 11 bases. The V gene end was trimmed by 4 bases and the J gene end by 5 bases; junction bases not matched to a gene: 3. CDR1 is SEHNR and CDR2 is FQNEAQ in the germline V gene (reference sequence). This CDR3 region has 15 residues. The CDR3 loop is CASSSLAGVTGELFF. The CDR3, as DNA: TGTGCCAGCAGCTCACTAGCGGGAGTAACCGGGGAGCTGTTTTTT.

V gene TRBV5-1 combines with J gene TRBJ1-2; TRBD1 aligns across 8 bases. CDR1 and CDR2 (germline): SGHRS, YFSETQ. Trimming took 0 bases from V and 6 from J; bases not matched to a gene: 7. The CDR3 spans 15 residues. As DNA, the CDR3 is TGCGCCAGCAGCTTGGCCGGACAGGGAGGAGATGGCTACACCTTC. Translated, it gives CASSLAGQGGDGYTF.

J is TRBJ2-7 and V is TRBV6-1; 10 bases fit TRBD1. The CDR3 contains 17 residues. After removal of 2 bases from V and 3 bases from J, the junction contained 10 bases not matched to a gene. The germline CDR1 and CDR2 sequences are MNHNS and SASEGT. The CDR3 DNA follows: TGTGCCAGCAGTGAAATCGGGACAGGGGCCCTTGTCTACGAGCAGTACTTC. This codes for CASSEIGTGALVYEQYF.

CDR3 loop: CAIPQGSGSNEQFF. The CDR3 DNA sequence: TGTGCCATACCTCAGGGGAGCGGGAGCAATGAGCAGTTCTTC. The rearrangement links TRBV7-9 to TRBJ2-1; TRBD2 aligns across 8 bases. The CDR3 extends over 14 amino acids. Germline assignment: CDR1 SEHNR and CDR2 FQNEAQ (reference sequence). After removal of 10 bases from V and 6 bases from J, the junction contained 11 bases not matched to a gene.